The rows below give T cell receptor beta chains drawn from one sample of a study of control samples from healthy donors and cancer patients. Clones were sequenced by immunoSEQ multiplex PCR, and TCRdb holds only the in-frame ones, with some missing. The sample lists about 140,000 clones, 89% occurring once. The sequencing input was blood. The receptors here all came from a man aged 25 to 40 in good health. The CDR3 runs from the conserved cysteine through the conserved F or W. D genes are given only for firm matches. Rows give clone size only sometimes, using once, few, many, or a class for an expanded clone.

V gene: TRBV4-2; J gene: TRBJ2-2; clone size: once; D gene: -; CDR3 DNA: TGTGCCAGCAGCCAAGTGGACGGGGAGCTGTTTTTT; CDR3 protein: CASSQVDGELFF
V gene: TRBV29-1; J gene: TRBJ2-7; clone size: -; D gene: -; CDR3 DNA: TGCAGCGTTGTGAGGGGGGCCTACGAGCAGTACTTC; CDR3 protein: CSVVRGAYEQYF
V gene: TRBV19; J gene: TRBJ1-1; clone size: -; D gene: -; CDR3 DNA: TGTGCCAGTAGTATCGGGACTGGGCAGCTGGCTTTCTTT; CDR3 protein: CASSIGTGQLAFF
V gene: TRBV3-1/TRBV3-2; J gene: TRBJ1-4; clone size: -; D gene: TRBD1; CDR3 DNA: TGTGCCAGCGAGGACAGGACAACTAATGAAAAACTGTTTTTT; CDR3 protein: CASEDRTTNEKLFF
V gene: TRBV11-2; J gene: TRBJ2-3; clone size: -; D gene: TRBD2; CDR3 DNA: TGTGCCAGCCGACTAGCGGGTGGCGATACGCAGTATTTT; CDR3 protein: CASRLAGGDTQYF
V gene: TRBV29-1; J gene: TRBJ1-1; clone size: -; D gene: -; CDR3 DNA: TGCAGCGTCTGGGACTCCCGGGGCACTGAAGCTTTCTTT; CDR3 protein: CSVWDSRGTEAFF
V gene: TRBV6-4; J gene: TRBJ2-5; clone size: -; D gene: -; CDR3 DNA: TGTGCCAGCAGTGACCGGAAGGACCGTAAGGAGACCCAGTACTTC; CDR3 protein: CASSDRKDRKETQYF
V gene: TRBV24-1; J gene: TRBJ1-1; clone size: few; D gene: TRBD1; CDR3 DNA: TGTGCCACCAGTGACGGGACAGGTTGGGCTGAAGCTTTCTTT; CDR3 protein: CATSDGTGWAEAFF
V gene: TRBV7-2; J gene: TRBJ1-3; clone size: -; D gene: TRBD1; CDR3 DNA: TGTGCCAGCAGCTCCCCTCTGACAGGGGGTAAGATCTCTGGAAACACCATATATTTT; CDR3 protein: CASSSPLTGGKISGNTIYF
V gene: TRBV11-2; J gene: TRBJ2-4; clone size: -; D gene: -; CDR3 DNA: TGTGCCAGCAGCTTAGAAATGGCGCTTTATCCCAAAAACATTCAGTACTTC; CDR3 protein: CASSLEMALYPKNIQYF
V gene: TRBV30; J gene: TRBJ1-4; clone size: -; D gene: -; CDR3 DNA: TGTGCCTGGAGTGTACTAGGGACGGCTGAAAAACTGTTTTTT; CDR3 protein: CAWSVLGTAEKLFF
V gene: TRBV24-1; J gene: TRBJ1-2; clone size: -; D gene: TRBD1; CDR3 DNA: TGTGCCACCAGTGATTACGATCGGACAGGGGGTGGCTACACCTTC; CDR3 protein: CATSDYDRTGGGYTF
V gene: TRBV23-1; J gene: TRBJ1-1; clone size: -; D gene: -; CDR3 DNA: TGCGCCAGCAGTCAAACAGGGTACACTGAAGCTTTCTTT; CDR3 protein: CASSQTGYTEAFF
V gene: TRBV5-1; J gene: TRBJ1-1; clone size: -; D gene: -; CDR3 DNA: TGCGCCAGCAGCTTGGCACCGGGCTCGGGCACTGAAGCTTTCTTT; CDR3 protein: CASSLAPGSGTEAFF
V gene: TRBV4-2; J gene: TRBJ2-3; clone size: -; D gene: TRBD2; CDR3 DNA: TGTGCCAGCAGCCAACGACTAGCGGGGGGTGGGACAGATACGCAGTATTTT; CDR3 protein: CASSQRLAGGGTDTQYF
V gene: TRBV4-1; J gene: TRBJ2-7; clone size: once; D gene: -; CDR3 DNA: TGCGCCAGCAGCCAGGTCCCGCGGGGTTCCTACGAGCAGTACTTC; CDR3 protein: CASSQVPRGSYEQYF
V gene: TRBV24-1; J gene: TRBJ2-3; clone size: -; D gene: -; CDR3 DNA: TGTGCCACCAGTGATCGCGATGTGTCCACAGATACGCAGTATTTT; CDR3 protein: CATSDRDVSTDTQYF
V gene: TRBV29-1; J gene: TRBJ1-1; clone size: -; D gene: -; CDR3 DNA: TGCAGCGTTGAAGATTGGGGACTGAACACTGAAGCTTTCTTT; CDR3 protein: CSVEDWGLNTEAFF
V gene: TRBV7-2; J gene: TRBJ2-3; clone size: -; D gene: TRBD2; CDR3 DNA: TGTGCCAGCAGCTTAGCTATCAGACTAGCGGGAGTGCAAGATACGCAGTATTTT; CDR3 protein: CASSLAIRLAGVQDTQYF
V gene: TRBV19; J gene: TRBJ2-1; clone size: few; D gene: TRBD2; CDR3 DNA: TGTGCCAGTAGTCCCGGACTAGCGGGTTTATTGCATGAGCAGTTCTTC; CDR3 protein: CASSPGLAGLLHEQFF
V gene: TRBV9; J gene: TRBJ2-1; clone size: -; D gene: -; CDR3 DNA: TGTGCCAGCAGCGTTAGTTATGGGAGTGAGCAGTTCTTC; CDR3 protein: CASSVSYGSEQFF
V gene: TRBV4-3; J gene: TRBJ2-5; clone size: -; D gene: -; CDR3 DNA: TGCGCCAGCAGCCAAGACCCGGGTTCGACCCAGTACTTC; CDR3 protein: CASSQDPGSTQYF
V gene: TRBV18; J gene: TRBJ2-7; clone size: -; D gene: -; CDR3 DNA: TGTGCCAGCTCCCCGGACAAGCTATACGAGCAGTACTTC; CDR3 protein: CASSPDKLYEQYF
V gene: TRBV28; J gene: TRBJ1-6; clone size: -; D gene: TRBD1; CDR3 DNA: TGTGCCAGCAGATCGGGACAGGGGGCGAGCAGTTCACCCCTCCACTTT; CDR3 protein: CASRSGQGASSSPLHF
V gene: TRBV7-2; J gene: TRBJ1-1; clone size: -; D gene: -; CDR3 DNA: TGTGCCAGCAGCGCCCGGACGGGGAACACTGAAGCTTTCTTT; CDR3 protein: CASSARTGNTEAFF
V gene: TRBV13; J gene: TRBJ2-7; clone size: -; D gene: -; CDR3 DNA: TGTGCCAGCAGCTTAAGGGAGTACGAGCAGTACTTC; CDR3 protein: CASSLREYEQYF
V gene: TRBV5-4; J gene: TRBJ2-5; clone size: -; D gene: -; CDR3 DNA: TGTGCCAGCAGCTTTAGTGCAGGGGCAGGGGAGACCCAGTACTTC; CDR3 protein: CASSFSAGAGETQYF
V gene: TRBV9; J gene: TRBJ2-4; clone size: -; D gene: TRBD2; CDR3 DNA: TGTGCCAGCAGCGTAGGGGCTAGCGGGGGCGTCAAAAACATTCAGTACTTC; CDR3 protein: CASSVGASGGVKNIQYF
V gene: TRBV11-3; J gene: TRBJ1-5; clone size: -; D gene: -; CDR3 DNA: TGTGCCAGCAGCTTAGACAGCAATCAGCCCCAGCATTTT; CDR3 protein: CASSLDSNQPQHF
V gene: TRBV7-2; J gene: TRBJ2-7; clone size: -; D gene: TRBD2; CDR3 DNA: TGTGCCAGCAGAGAAGGGACTAGCGGGGGTATACGAGAGCAGTACTTC; CDR3 protein: CASREGTSGGIREQYF
V gene: TRBV7-8; J gene: TRBJ1-3; clone size: -; D gene: -; CDR3 DNA: TGTGCCAGCAGCGCCCGGGACCGAGCTAACCCATCCTTTGTAAACACCATATATTTT; CDR3 protein: CASSARDRANPSFVNTIYF
V gene: TRBV6-2/TRBV6-3; J gene: TRBJ2-7; clone size: once; D gene: -; CDR3 DNA: TGTGCCAGCAGTTACGCGTCGCCCGAGCAGTACTTC; CDR3 protein: CASSYASPEQYF
V gene: TRBV30; J gene: TRBJ2-7; clone size: -; D gene: -; CDR3 DNA: TGTGCCTGGAGCCCGACAGTTGGGGGCGAGCAGTACTTC; CDR3 protein: CAWSPTVGGEQYF
V gene: TRBV7-6; J gene: TRBJ2-1; clone size: -; D gene: -; CDR3 DNA: TGTGCCAGCAGCTTAGGTTTAGCTGGTGAGCAGTTCTTC; CDR3 protein: CASSLGLAGEQFF
V gene: TRBV9; J gene: TRBJ2-2; clone size: -; D gene: -; CDR3 DNA: TGTGCCAGCAGCCGCCAAGGGGGAGCGAGCACCGGGGAGCTGTTTTTT; CDR3 protein: CASSRQGGASTGELFF
V gene: TRBV6-2/TRBV6-3; J gene: TRBJ1-5; clone size: -; D gene: -; CDR3 DNA: TGTGCCAGCAGTATAGACGGGCAAAGGGGGAAGCCCCAGCATTTT; CDR3 protein: CASSIDGQRGKPQHF
V gene: TRBV24-1; J gene: TRBJ2-1; clone size: -; D gene: TRBD2; CDR3 DNA: TGTGCCACCCCGCCTGGACTAGCGGGGTACAATGAGCAGTTCTTC; CDR3 protein: CATPPGLAGYNEQFF
V gene: TRBV9; J gene: TRBJ2-7; clone size: -; D gene: TRBD1; CDR3 DNA: TGTGCCAGCAGCCCGCGACAGGGGGCCTACGAGCAGTACTTC; CDR3 protein: CASSPRQGAYEQYF
V gene: TRBV4-1; J gene: TRBJ1-5; clone size: once; D gene: -; CDR3 DNA: TGCGCCAGCAGCCAATCACCAGTGTTAAGCAATCAGCCCCAGCATTTT; CDR3 protein: CASSQSPVLSNQPQHF
V gene: TRBV5-1; J gene: TRBJ2-7; clone size: -; D gene: TRBD2; CDR3 DNA: TGCGCCAGCAGCTTGGACGGCGGGAGAGGATACGAGCAGTACTTC; CDR3 protein: CASSLDGGRGYEQYF